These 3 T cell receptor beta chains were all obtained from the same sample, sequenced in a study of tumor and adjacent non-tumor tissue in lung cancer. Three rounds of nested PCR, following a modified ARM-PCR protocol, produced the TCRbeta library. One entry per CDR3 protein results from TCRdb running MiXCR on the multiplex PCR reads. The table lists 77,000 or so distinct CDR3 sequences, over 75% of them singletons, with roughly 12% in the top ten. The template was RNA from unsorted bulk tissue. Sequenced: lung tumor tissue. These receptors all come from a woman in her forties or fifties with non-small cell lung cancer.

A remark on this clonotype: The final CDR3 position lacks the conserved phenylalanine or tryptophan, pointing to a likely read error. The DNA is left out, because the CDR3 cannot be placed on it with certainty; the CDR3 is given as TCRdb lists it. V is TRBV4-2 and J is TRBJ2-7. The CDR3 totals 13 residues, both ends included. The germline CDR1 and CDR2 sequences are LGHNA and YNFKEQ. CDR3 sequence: CARSQEETYEQYL.

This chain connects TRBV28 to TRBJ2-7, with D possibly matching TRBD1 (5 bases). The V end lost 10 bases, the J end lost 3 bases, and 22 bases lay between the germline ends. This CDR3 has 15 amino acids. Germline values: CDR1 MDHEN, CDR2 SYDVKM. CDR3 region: CATSSIRTSLYEQYF. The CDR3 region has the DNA TGTGCCACTTCCAGTATTAGGACAAGCCTCTACGAGCAGTACTTC.

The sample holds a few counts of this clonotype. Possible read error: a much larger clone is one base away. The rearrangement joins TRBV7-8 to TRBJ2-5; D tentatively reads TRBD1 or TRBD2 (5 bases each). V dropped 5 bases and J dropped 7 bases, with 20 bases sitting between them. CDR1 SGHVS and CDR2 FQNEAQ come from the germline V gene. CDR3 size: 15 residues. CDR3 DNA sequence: TGTGCCAGCAGCCCGTCGACTTGGGGGATCGGGACCCAGTACTTC. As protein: CASSPSTWGIGTQYF.